Presented here are 32 T cell receptor beta chains from one specimen sequenced in a study of cytomegalovirus exposure and HLA in healthy donors. PCR was performed using 60 Vbeta and 13 Jbeta primers. TCRdb's copy holds only in-frame clones and misses some; the assay was immunoSEQ multiplex PCR. The sample shows about 160,000 clones, under 80% of them seen only once. The sample consisted of PBMCs. The receptors originated from a woman aged 25 to 39 in good health and CMV-seronegative.

V usage is TRBV5-1 and J usage is TRBJ2-7; tentative D call: TRBD1 (6 bases). The germline CDR1 and CDR2 sequences are SGHRS and YFSETQ. There are 14 residues in the CDR3. With 0 bases removed from V and 6 bases from J, the gap between germline ends came to 13 bases. DNA of the CDR3: TGCGCCAGCAGCTTGGGTGGGGGCTCCCGCGAGCAGTACTTC. Amino acid sequence: CASSLGGGSREQYF.

This chain joins TRBV7-9 and TRBJ2-7; maybe TRBD2 (6 bases). Trimming pared 6 bases from V and 7 bases from J, leaving 16 bases between. The CDR3 consists of 13 residues. Germline CDR1 SEHNR, CDR2 FQNEAQ (reference sequence). The CDR3 region has the DNA TGTGCCAGCAGGGGAGGATTTCCGGGTGAGCAGTACTTC. Protein product: CASRGGFPGEQYF.

The chain is built from TRBV6-5 and TRBJ1-6, with D possibly matching TRBD1 (5 bases). The length of the CDR3 is 15 residues. Germline CDR1 is MNHEY and CDR2 is SVGAGI. Deletions cut 7 bases from V and 10 bases from J, with 20 bases between. CDR3 sequence reads: CASMGGGAGGSPLHF. As DNA, the CDR3 is TGTGCCAGCATGGGGGGGGGTGCCGGAGGATCACCCCTCCACTTT.

The chain employs TRBV13 and TRBJ1-2; unclear D gene. CDR3 size: 13 residues. CDR1 PRHDT and CDR2 FYEKMQ come from the germline V gene (reference sequence). Trimming shortened V by 3 bases and J by 4 bases, and 9 bases separated the two germline ends. The CDR3 protein is CASSFGNSYGYTF. The DNA of the CDR3 is TGTGCCAGCAGCTTCGGGAACTCCTATGGCTACACCTTC. The variable domain in full, completed from reference TRBV13 and TRBJ1-2, reads AAGVIQSPRHLIKEKRETATLKCYPIPRHDTVYWYQQGPGQDPQFLISFYEKMQSDKGSIPDRFSAQQFSDYHSELNMSSLELGDSALYFCASSFGNSYGYTFGSGTRLTVV.

V is TRBV7-7 and J is TRBJ2-3; no reliable D call. CDR3 length: 13 residues. V lost 1 base to trimming and J lost 1 base, with 3 bases between them. The V gene's germline CDR1 is SSHAT and CDR2 FNYEAQ (reference sequence). The CDR3 DNA reads TGTGCCAGCAGCTTAGGGCGCACAGATACGCAGTATTTT. Its translation is CASSLGRTDTQYF.

The J gene is TRBJ1-1, the V gene TRBV2; possibly TRBD1 for D (6 bases). The CDR3 covers 18 residues. V was clipped by 2 bases and J by 4 bases, with 23 bases between them. Germline assignment: CDR1 SNHLY and CDR2 FYNNEI. CDR3 coding DNA: TGTGCCAGCAGTGAAAGGATTCCAATTGCCGAAGGGGGCACTGAAGCTTTCTTT. It is translated as CASSERIPIAEGGTEAFF.

The V call is TRBV15, the J call TRBJ2-1, with TRBD2 matching 13 bases. Germline V gene lookup returns CDR1 LNHNV and CDR2 YYDKDF (reference sequence). The CDR3 totals 15 residues. V dropped 5 bases and J dropped 6; count of bases not matched to a gene: 4. The CDR3 bases are TGTGCCACCAGCGGAGGACTAGCGGGGGCCAATGAGCAGTTCTTC. Translation: CATSGGLAGANEQFF.

This chain links TRBV18 with TRBJ2-1; 10 nucleotides line up with TRBD1. The trim removed 5 bases at V and 9 bases at J, leaving 7 bases unmatched. The CDR3 is made up of 14 amino acids. Germline V CDR1 and CDR2: KGHSH, LQKENI. DNA of the CDR3: TGTGCCAGCTCAGGGGTACGGACAGGGGGTGAGCAGTTCTTC. It encodes CASSGVRTGGEQFF.

The V and J genes are TRBV6-5 and TRBJ1-5; D is unresolved. The germline V gene has CDR1 MNHEY and CDR2 SVGAGI. The V end was cut by 4 bases, the J end by 5 bases, with 15 bases between. This CDR3 has 15 amino acids. CDR3 sequence (DNA): TGTGCCAGCAGTTTAAATAGAGTGCCCGATCAGCCCCAGCATTTT. Its translation: CASSLNRVPDQPQHF.

The chain joins TRBV27 to TRBJ1-1, with D hard to call. The CDR3 contains 11 residues. The germline V and J ends were trimmed by 6 bases and 11 bases, with 13 bases remaining between them. From germline, CDR1 is MNHEY and CDR2 SMNVEV (reference sequence). CDR3 sequence reads: CASRGGGFAFF. CDR3 coding DNA: TGTGCCAGCAGGGGTGGAGGGTTCGCTTTCTTT.

The chain employs TRBV5-1 and TRBJ1-2, with D maybe TRBD1 (5 bases). CDR3 length: 15 amino acids. V dropped 3 bases and J dropped 6 bases, with 18 bases sitting between them. From germline, CDR1 is SGHRS and CDR2 YFSETQ. The CDR3 is CASSSPGGTANGYTF. The CDR3 DNA is TGCGCCAGCAGCTCGCCTGGCGGGACGGCTAATGGCTACACCTTC.

The V call is TRBV7-8, the J call TRBJ2-2; 10 nucleotides agree with TRBD2. CDR3 length: 15 amino acids. V lost 2 bases to trimming and J lost 3 bases; unmatched junction nucleotides: 0. Germline V lookup: CDR1 SGHVS, CDR2 FQNEAQ. The CDR3, as DNA: TGTGCCAGCAGCTTACTAGCGGGAGACACCGGGGAGCTGTTTTTT. Translating it yields CASSLLAGDTGELFF.

The rearrangement joins TRBV5-4 to TRBJ1-1; D is uncertain. Per the germline V gene, CDR1 is SGHNT and CDR2 is YYREEE (reference sequence). V lost 2 bases to trimming and J lost 4 bases, with 12 bases between them. CDR3 length equals 14 residues. The CDR3 protein is CASSFAQAGTEAFF. The CDR3 DNA reads as TGTGCCAGCAGCTTTGCGCAGGCCGGCACTGAAGCTTTCTTT.

The chain's CDR3 is CASSSGGVHNEQFF. The CDR3 DNA follows: TGTGCCAGCAGTTCAGGAGGGGTCCACAATGAGCAGTTCTTC. The chain carries TRBV6-5 and TRBJ2-1; perhaps TRBD2 as D (6 bases). Per germline, CDR1 MNHEY and CDR2 SVGAGI. The CDR3 loop spans 14 amino acids. The V end was cut by 4 bases, the J end by 5 bases, with 12 bases between.

The rearrangement uses TRBV28 and TRBJ2-3; D unclear. Germline V gene lookup returns CDR1 MDHEN and CDR2 SYDVKM. V lost 7 bases, J lost 2 bases, and 10 bases lay in between. The CDR3 length is 13 residues. CDR3 region: CASNFQNTDTQYF. The CDR3 DNA sequence: TGTGCCAGCAATTTTCAGAACACAGATACGCAGTATTTT.

This rearrangement joins TRBV6-5 to TRBJ2-3; TRBD1 might be the D (6 bases). Trimming took off 10 bases at V and 0 bases at J, with 14 bases between the two ends. The germline gives CDR1 MNHEY, CDR2 SVGAGI. CDR3 length equals 14 residues. The CDR3 sequence is CATLGATSTDTQYF. The CDR3 coding sequence is TGTGCCACCCTGGGGGCGACTAGCACAGATACGCAGTATTTT.

This clone is a singleton in its sample. The chain carries TRBV27 and TRBJ2-1; TRBD1 matches at 7 bases. CDR1 is MNHEY and CDR2 is SMNVEV in the germline V gene (reference sequence). V lost 8 bases, J lost 12 bases, and 7 bases stayed unmatched. The CDR3 length is 11 residues. The CDR3 reads CASSRGSGQFF. CDR3 in DNA: TGTGCCAGCTCCAGGGGGAGCGGGCAGTTCTTC.

The table lists this clone with a few counts. The chain links TRBV6-1 to TRBJ1-4; 9 bases are a match to TRBD1. Germline-derived CDR1 and CDR2 are MNHNS and SASEGT. CDR3 length: 15 residues. V was pared by 6 bases and J by 6 bases, with 8 bases of the junction left unmatched. The CDR3 spells CASRRQGEGDEKLFF. The CDR3 DNA sequence: TGTGCCAGCAGAAGACAGGGGGAAGGTGATGAAAAACTGTTTTTT.

This chain joins TRBV19 and TRBJ1-3; weak D call: TRBD1 (6 bases). Trimming removed 10 bases from V and 4 bases from J, with 17 bases in between. CDR3 length: 14 residues. Germline CDR1 is LNHDA and CDR2 is SQIVND (reference sequence). CDR3 bases: TGTGCCACAAAACCGGACAGATGGGGAAACACCATATATTTT. This encodes CATKPDRWGNTIYF.

CDR3 sequence: CASSLFRLAGAETQYF. CDR3 in DNA: TGTGCCAGCAGCTTGTTCCGACTAGCGGGGGCAGAGACCCAGTACTTC. The chain joins TRBV28 to TRBJ2-5, with 12 bases aligning to TRBD2. CDR1 and CDR2 (germline): MDHEN, SYDVKM. The CDR3 length is 16 residues. Trimming at V came to 6 bases and at J to 4 bases, leaving 9 bases not matched to a gene.

The chain combines TRBV7-8 with TRBJ2-5, with 9 bases matching TRBD2. Per germline, CDR1 SGHVS and CDR2 FQNEAQ. This CDR3 region has 16 residues. V gave up 0 bases and J gave up 3 bases; unmatched junction bases: 5. The CDR3 coding sequence is TGTGCCAGCAGCTTAGCGGGGCGGGGGGGCAAAGAGACCCAGTACTTC. This gives the protein CASSLAGRGGKETQYF.

The V call is TRBV28, the J call TRBJ2-7, with TRBD1 identical over 10 bases. Germline V CDR1 and CDR2: MDHEN, SYDVKM. J lost 5 bases, V lost 2 bases, and 6 bases had no gene match. The CDR3 is 15 amino acids. The CDR3 coding sequence is TGTGCCAGCAGTTTACCGGGACAGGGGCCTAACGAGCAGTACTTC. Its protein product is CASSLPGQGPNEQYF.

This chain joins TRBV19 and TRBJ2-7, with D tentatively TRBD1 (5 bases). The CDR3 is made up of 13 amino acids. V was trimmed by 8 bases and J by 2 bases, leaving 13 bases between them. Per the germline V gene, CDR1 is LNHDA and CDR2 is SQIVND (reference sequence). The CDR3 DNA is TGTGCCAGTTCGTCGACAGATACCTACGAGCAGTACTTC. Translating gives CASSSTDTYEQYF.

The V and J genes are TRBV2 and TRBJ1-6; D not certain. The length of the CDR3 is 11 residues. Per the germline V gene, CDR1 is SNHLY and CDR2 is FYNNEI. Trimming left V 6 bases short and J 9 bases short, with 6 bases between. CDR3 DNA: TGTGCCAGCAGAGAGGGTTCACCCCTCCACTTT. Protein sequence: CASREGSPLHF.

As for this clone: A read error may account for a junction end that differs from germline. The J gene is TRBJ2-7, the V gene TRBV7-8, with D possibly being TRBD1 (5 bases). The germline V gene has CDR1 SGHVS and CDR2 FQNEAQ. The CDR3 is made up of 13 amino acids. CDR3 residues: CSSRERQAYEQYF. DNA for the CDR3: TGTTCCAGCAGGGAAAGGCAGGCATACGAGCAGTACTTC.

The genes are TRBV15 and TRBJ2-5, with D unclear. Per germline, CDR1 LNHNV and CDR2 YYDKDF (reference sequence). Trimming stripped 1 base from V and 1 base from J, with 13 bases between. The CDR3 totals 16 residues. CDR3 coding DNA: TGTGCCACCAGCAGAGCGAGCCGTGATTTCCAAGAGACCCAGTACTTC. Its translation: CATSRASRDFQETQYF.

V and J are TRBV7-9 and TRBJ1-6, with unresolved D. This CDR3 is 13 amino acids long. Trimming took 3 bases from V and 10 from J, leaving 10 bases between them. The germline V gene encodes CDR1 SEHNR and CDR2 FQNEAQ (reference sequence). The CDR3 here is CASSLLDGSPLHF. CDR3 coding DNA: TGTGCCAGCAGCTTGCTCGATGGCTCACCCCTCCACTTT. The complete variable domain, with remaining parts taken from reference TRBV7-9 and TRBJ1-6, reads DTGVSQNPRHKITKRGQNVTFRCDPISEHNRLYWYRQTLGQGPEFLTYFQNEAQLEKSRLLSDRFSAERPKGSFSTLEIQRTEQGDSAMYLCASSLLDGSPLHFGNGTRLTVT.

The chain employs TRBV7-9 and TRBJ1-1; D may be TRBD1 (6 bases). The CDR3 has 18 residues. V lost 3 bases and J 0 bases, leaving 20 bases between the germline ends. CDR1 and CDR2 (germline): SEHNR, FQNEAQ (reference sequence). The CDR3 protein is CASSLRQAGGSMNTEAFF. The CDR3 DNA follows: TGTGCCAGCAGCTTGCGACAGGCGGGCGGGTCTATGAACACTGAAGCTTTCTTT.

J is TRBJ1-2 and V is TRBV6-5; D unclear. CDR3 size: 15 residues. V lost 7 bases and J 0 bases, leaving 15 bases between the germline ends. Germline values: CDR1 MNHEY, CDR2 SVGAGI. CDR3 in amino acids: CASTDGSRPNYGYTF. CDR3 DNA sequence: TGTGCCAGCACCGACGGAAGCAGGCCTAACTATGGCTACACCTTC.

The chain recombines TRBV15 with TRBJ1-4; 7 positions match TRBD1. J was trimmed by 4 bases and V by 1 base; bases with no gene match: 3. Per the germline V gene, CDR1 is LNHNV and CDR2 is YYDKDF (reference sequence). This CDR3 has 15 amino acids. CDR3 DNA sequence: TGTGCCACCAGCAGAGTGGGACAGATTAATGAAAAACTGTTTTTT. It translates to CATSRVGQINEKLFF.

This clone turned up a few times. The same CDR3 can be traced to other DNA sequences in this sample. The rearrangement joins TRBV7-8 to TRBJ2-7; D not resolved. This CDR3 has 13 residues. Germline-derived CDR1 and CDR2 are SGHVS and FQNEAQ. V was pared by 6 bases and J by 4 bases, with 13 bases between. The CDR3 bases are TGTGCCAGCAGGGAAAGGCAGGCATACGAGCAGTACTTC. This encodes CASRERQAYEQYF.

The rearrangement uses TRBV6-9 and TRBJ1-1; 7 bases fit TRBD1. This CDR3 comprises 14 residues. Unmatched junction bases numbered 7, after V lost 6 bases and J lost 3 bases. Germline CDR1 is MNHGY and CDR2 is SVAAGI. CDR3 DNA: TGTGCCAGCAGACCCGACAGGGATGACACTGAAGCTTTCTTT. Its translation: CASRPDRDDTEAFF.